This is a list of T cell receptor beta chains from one sample in a study of patients and donors after allogeneic stem cell transplantation. TCRdb independently ran MiXCR on the RT-PCR reads; one entry per CDR3 protein. The data show tens of thousands of distinct CDR3 sequences, roughly 5.2% seen once. The sequencing sample was made of blood, either unsorted or a sorted T cell fraction (not recorded which). Receptor source: a human donor who was either an allogeneic HSCT recipient or a stem cell or donor lymphocyte infusion donor (not recorded which). It is not recorded whose cells these are; they may come from a transplant donor. Each CDR3 is given with its conserved first and last residue. The D gene is left open where the match is weak. Clone sizes are given selectively: once, few, many, or a class where the clone is expanded.

>many|TRBJ2-1|TRBD1|TRBV2
TGTGCCAGCACCCCACGGACAGGGTCCTACAATGAGCAGTTCTTC
CASTPRTGSYNEQFF
>many|TRBJ1-1|TRBD1|TRBV12-3/TRBV12-4
TGTGCCAGCATTCTACAGGGGGCGACTGAAGCTTTCTTT
CASILQGATEAFF
>many|TRBJ2-5|-|TRBV7-9
TGTGCCAGCAGCCCTTCCGGACTTTCTGGGGGGGAGACCCAGTACTTC
CASSPSGLSGGETQYF
>many|TRBJ1-2|-|TRBV12-3/TRBV12-4
TGTGCCAGCAGTCTTGAGCAGGGGTTTTATGGCTACACCTTC
CASSLEQGFYGYTF
>many|TRBJ2-3|-|TRBV5-1
TGCGCCAGCAGCTTGGTGGGAACAGATACGCAGTATTTT
CASSLVGTDTQYF
>many|TRBJ1-4|-|TRBV5-1
TGCGCCAGCAGCTTGTTCGGACAGTATAATGAAAAACTGTTTTTT
CASSLFGQYNEKLFF
>few|TRBJ2-5|-|TRBV9
TGTGCCAGCAGCGTAGGAAAAGCCAACCAAGAGACCCAGTACTTC
CASSVGKANQETQYF
>few|TRBJ2-1|-|TRBV20-1
TGCAGTGCTAGAGTATTTGGGGGACATCCCGATGAGCAGTTCTTC
CSARVFGGHPDEQFF
>many|TRBJ1-2|-|TRBV14
TGTGCCAGCAGCCAAGATTCGGGTCTTAGCTATGGCTACACCTTC
CASSQDSGLSYGYTF
>few|TRBJ1-2|-|TRBV6-1
TGTGCCAGCAGTCCCCGGACTTACAACTATGGCTACACCTTC
CASSPRTYNYGYTF
>few|TRBJ2-7|TRBD1|TRBV5-1
TGCGCCAGCAGCTTACAGGGGGAGACGGGGGAGCAGTACTTC
CASSLQGETGEQYF
>many|TRBJ2-2|-|TRBV12-3/TRBV12-4
TGTGCCAGCAGTTCTAGTTCGAACACCGGGGAGCTGTTTTTT
CASSSSSNTGELFF
>many|TRBJ1-6|-|TRBV5-1
TGCGCCAGCAGCTTGGCCGGCGGGGGCAGCGGATCACCCCTCCACTTT
CASSLAGGGSGSPLHF
>-|TRBJ1-2|-|TRBV5-1
TGCGCCAGCAGGGAGGCCGGGGGCTACACCTTC
CASREAGGYTF
>many|TRBJ2-7|TRBD1|TRBV5-1
TGCGCCAGCAGCTTGGGGGGGACAGCCTCCTACGAGCAGTACTTC
CASSLGGTASYEQYF
>many|TRBJ2-3|-|TRBV29-1
TGCAGCGTTGAGGACGGGGGCACAGATACGCAGTATTTT
CSVEDGGTDTQYF
>many|TRBJ1-6|-|TRBV3-1
TGTGCCAGCAGCCCAGGGAGCTCCTATAATTCACCCCTCCACTTT
CASSPGSSYNSPLHF
>few|TRBJ2-7|-|TRBV29-1
TGCAGCGTCACTTCCGGGGGTATCTACTACGAGCAGTACTTC
CSVTSGGIYYEQYF
>many|TRBJ1-3|-|TRBV5-6
TGTGCCAGCAGCCTCGGGGGTGCGGGAAACACCATATATTTT
CASSLGGAGNTIYF
>many|TRBJ2-2|-|TRBV18
TGTGCCAGCTCACCAAACACGGGCACCGGGGAGCTGTTTTTT
CASSPNTGTGELFF
>many|TRBJ2-5|TRBD1|TRBV12-3/TRBV12-4
TGTGCCAGCAGGGGAACAGGGGGCGAAAGAGAGACCCAGTACTTC
CASRGTGGERETQYF
>many|TRBJ2-7|TRBD2|TRBV5-6
TGTGCCAGCAGCTGGGGACTAGCTAGTGAGCAGTACTTC
CASSWGLASEQYF
>-|TRBJ1-1|-|TRBV5-4
TGTGCCAGCAGCTCGCTACAGGGTAAGAACACTGAAGCTTTCTTT
CASSSLQGKNTEAFF
>few|TRBJ1-4|-|TRBV6-6
TGTGCCAGCAGCCCTGGGGCTGAAAAACTGTTTTTT
CASSPGAEKLFF
>many|TRBJ2-5|TRBD1|TRBV24-1
TGTGCCACCAGTCCAGGGGGTAGAGAGACCCAGTACTTC
CATSPGGRETQYF
>many|TRBJ2-3|TRBD2|TRBV20-1
TGCAGTGCCCGGTTCCAGCAGAGCGGGGGGGGCACAGATACGCAGTATTTT
CSARFQQSGGGTDTQYF
>few|TRBJ1-3|TRBD1|TRBV23-1
TGCGCCACCAAATTACGGACAGGGACCGGAGGCTCTGGAAACACCATATATTTT
CATKLRTGTGGSGNTIYF
>many|TRBJ2-7|-|TRBV2
TGTGCCAGCAGTGAAGGGATGACTAGATCCTACGAGCAGTACTTC
CASSEGMTRSYEQYF
>-|TRBJ2-3|TRBD2|TRBV20-1
TGCAGTGCTAGACGGGAGGGCCTCGCAGATACGCAGTATTTT
CSARREGLADTQYF
>few|TRBJ2-2|TRBD2|TRBV19
TGTGCCAGTTCCGGTCGGGGGGGAACCGGGGAGCTGTTTTTT
CASSGRGGTGELFF
>many|TRBJ2-7|-|TRBV18
TGTGCCAGCTCACCGGGGCGCTACGAGCAGTACTTC
CASSPGRYEQYF
>few|TRBJ1-1|-|TRBV11-3
TGTGCCAGCAGCTTATTTTGGGGGACTGAAGCTTTCTTT
CASSLFWGTEAFF
>many|TRBJ2-5|-|TRBV20-1
TGCAGTGCCAGGGACTCCGCAGATCCTAAAGAGACCCAGTACTTC
CSARDSADPKETQYF
>many|TRBJ2-2|-|TRBV20-1
TGCAGTGCTAGAGTTCACACACCTAACACCGGGGAGCTGTTTTTT
CSARVHTPNTGELFF
>many|TRBJ2-1|-|TRBV3-1
TGTGCCAGCAGCCAAGGCAGGGGCTACAATGAGCAGTTCTTC
CASSQGRGYNEQFF
>many|TRBJ1-2|TRBD1|TRBV7-9
TGTGCCAGCAGCTTAGTGGGACAGAACTATGGCTACACCTTC
CASSLVGQNYGYTF
>few|TRBJ1-2|-|TRBV4-1
TGCGCCAGCAGCCAAGATCCTACAGCCAGCTATGGCTACACCTTC
CASSQDPTASYGYTF
>many|TRBJ2-7|-|TRBV5-1
TGCGCCAGCAGCTTGTTACAGGACCCCTACGAGCAGTACTTC
CASSLLQDPYEQYF
>many|TRBJ2-1|TRBD2|TRBV27
TGTGCCAGCAGTTTACAACTAGCGGGAGTTGGCAATGAGCAGTTCTTC
CASSLQLAGVGNEQFF
>-|TRBJ1-1|TRBD1|TRBV5-8
TGTGCCAGCAGCTTGAAGGCAGGGGGTAACACTGAAGCTTTCTTT
CASSLKAGGNTEAFF
>few|TRBJ1-6|TRBD1|TRBV6-1
TGTGCCAGCAGTCGACTCTTGACAGGGCAGGATTCACCCCTCCACTTT
CASSRLLTGQDSPLHF
>many|TRBJ2-5|-|TRBV28
TGTGCCAGCAGTCCGACAGCCCTACGGGAGACCCAGTACTTC
CASSPTALRETQYF
>many|TRBJ2-3|TRBD2|TRBV5-1
TGCGCCAGCAGCCAAGGGACTAGCGGCCATACGCAGTATTTT
CASSQGTSGHTQYF
>many|TRBJ1-6|-|TRBV5-1
TGCGCCAGCAGCTTCGACACCAGTAATTCACCCCTCCACTTT
CASSFDTSNSPLHF
>many|TRBJ1-2|-|TRBV5-1
TGCGCCAGCTCCGCCCCCGCGGCTAACTATGGCTACACCTTC
CASSAPAANYGYTF
>many|TRBJ2-5|-|TRBV10-3
TGTGCCATCAGTGAGGCTAGGGGGGGCTTGCAAGAGACCCAGTACTTC
CAISEARGGLQETQYF
>many|TRBJ2-6|-|TRBV2
TGTGCCAGATGGGGCACTGGGGCCAACGTCCTGACTTTC
CARWGTGANVLTF
>-|TRBJ2-6|TRBD1|TRBV6-5
TGTGCCAGCAGTTGGGACAGGAGTGGGGCCAACGTCCTGACTTTC
CASSWDRSGANVLTF
>-|TRBJ2-7|TRBD1|TRBV2
TGTGCCAGCAGTGTAGGGACAGGTACCTACGAGCAGTACTTC
CASSVGTGTYEQYF
>many|TRBJ2-1|TRBD2|TRBV27
TGTGCCAGCAGTTTAATAGCGGGGTCCTACAATGAGCAGTTCTTC
CASSLIAGSYNEQFF
>many|TRBJ2-7|-|TRBV20-1
TGCAGTGCTAGAGATCGGGCGGCTAGCCAAACCTACGAGCAGTACTTC
CSARDRAASQTYEQYF
>few|TRBJ2-7|-|TRBV24-1
TGTGCCACCAGTGATTGGAGAAGATACGAGCAGTACTTC
CATSDWRRYEQYF
>many|TRBJ2-4|TRBD1|TRBV6-2/TRBV6-3
TGTGCCAGCAGTTACCGGGACAGTGACTCACTTCTAGCCAAAAACATTCAGTACTTC
CASSYRDSDSLLAKNIQYF